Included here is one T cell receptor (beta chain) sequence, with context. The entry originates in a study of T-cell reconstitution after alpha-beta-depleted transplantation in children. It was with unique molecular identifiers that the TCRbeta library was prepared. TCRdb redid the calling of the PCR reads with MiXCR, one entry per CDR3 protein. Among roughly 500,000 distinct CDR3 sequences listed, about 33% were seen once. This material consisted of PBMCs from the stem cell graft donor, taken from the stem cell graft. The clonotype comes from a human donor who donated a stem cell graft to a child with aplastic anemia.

The CDR3 DNA reads as TGCGCCAGCAGCTTGGGACTAGCGGATACGGCACGGGGCGAGCAGTACTTC. Its translation is CASSLGLADTARGEQYF. The V gene is TRBV5-1, the J gene TRBJ2-7; 9 positions match TRBD2. Germline trimming cut 0 bases from V and 6 bases from J; bases unmatched to any gene: 13. CDR3 length: 17 amino acids. Germline assignment: CDR1 SGHRS and CDR2 YFSETQ. The variable domain in full, completed from reference TRBV5-1 and TRBJ2-7, reads KAGVTQTPRYLIKTRGQQVTLSCSPISGHRSVSWYQQTPGQGLQFLFEYFSETQRNKGNFPGRFSGRQFSNSRSEMNVSTLELGDSALYLCASSLGLADTARGEQYFGPGTRLTVT.